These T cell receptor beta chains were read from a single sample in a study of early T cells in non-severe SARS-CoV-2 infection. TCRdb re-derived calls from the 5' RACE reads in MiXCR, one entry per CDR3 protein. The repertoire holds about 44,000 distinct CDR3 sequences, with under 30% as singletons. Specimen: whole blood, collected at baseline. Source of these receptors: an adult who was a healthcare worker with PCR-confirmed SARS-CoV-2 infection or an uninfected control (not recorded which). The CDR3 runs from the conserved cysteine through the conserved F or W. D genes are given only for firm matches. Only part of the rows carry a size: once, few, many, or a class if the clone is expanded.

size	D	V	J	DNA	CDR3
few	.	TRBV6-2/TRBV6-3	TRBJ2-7	TGTGCCAGCAGTTACTTCGTTTTAGCGTACGAGCAGTACTTC	CASSYFVLAYEQYF
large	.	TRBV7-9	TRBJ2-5	TGTGCCAGCAGCTTAGCTCAGCCTGCCGTTGAGACCCAGTACTTC	CASSLAQPAVETQYF
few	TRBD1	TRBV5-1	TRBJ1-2	TGCGCCAGCAGCTTTGTACCACCGGGACAGGGAGACGGCTACACCTTC	CASSFVPPGQGDGYTF
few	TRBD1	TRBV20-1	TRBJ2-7	TGCAGTGCCACTCCGGGACAGAGCTACGAGCAGTACTTC	CSATPGQSYEQYF
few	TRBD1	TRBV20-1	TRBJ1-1	TGCAGTGCTAGAGAACGACAGGGGGTCTTGAACACTGAAGCTTTCTTT	CSARERQGVLNTEAFF
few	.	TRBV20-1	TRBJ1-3	TGCAGTGCCTCCCCGGGGGGAAACACCATATATTTT	CSASPGGNTIYF
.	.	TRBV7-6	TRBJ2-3	TGTGCCAGCAGCTTTGGCGTTTTAGGCAGGGGAGCAGATACGCAGTATTTT	CASSFGVLGRGADTQYF
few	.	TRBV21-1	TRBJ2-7	TGTGCCAGCAGCAAAGGGACAGGGAACTACGAGCAGTACTTC	CASSKGTGNYEQYF
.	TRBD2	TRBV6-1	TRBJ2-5	TGTGCCAGCAGTGACAATCCCTCCCTAGCGGGGGGGGAAGAGACCCAGTACTTC	CASSDNPSLAGGEETQYF
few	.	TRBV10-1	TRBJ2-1	TGCGCCAGCAGTGTCCAGGGGGGGCCCTACAATGAGCAGTTCTTC	CASSVQGGPYNEQFF
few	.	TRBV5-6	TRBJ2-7	TGTGCCAGCAGCTTGGCGGCAGGGCTCTACGAGCAGTACTTC	CASSLAAGLYEQYF
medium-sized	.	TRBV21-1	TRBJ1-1	TGTGCCAGCAGCAAAGGGGACAGGGGACTGAACACTGAAGCTTTCTTT	CASSKGDRGLNTEAFF
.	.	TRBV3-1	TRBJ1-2	TGTGCCAGCTCATACTCCGGGGGCTACACCTTC	CASSYSGGYTF
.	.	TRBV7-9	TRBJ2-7	TGTGCCAGCAGCTTAGCGGGGCCAGGGCCCCTGTCCGAGCAGTACTTC	CASSLAGPGPLSEQYF
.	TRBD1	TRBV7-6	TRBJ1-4	TGTGCCAGCAGCAAGCGGACAGGGCTTTATGAAAAACTGTTTTTT	CASSKRTGLYEKLFF
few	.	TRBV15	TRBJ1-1	TGTGCCACCAGCAGGGGGGACGTAACTGAAGCTTTCTTT	CATSRGDVTEAFF
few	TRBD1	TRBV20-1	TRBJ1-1	TGCAGTGCTAGGTCGACAGGGAGTTTGTCTGAAGCTTTCTTT	CSARSTGSLSEAFF
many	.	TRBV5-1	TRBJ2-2	TGCGCCAGCAGCCTCTACGGGGAGCTGTTTTTT	CASSLYGELFF
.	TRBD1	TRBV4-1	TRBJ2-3	TGCGCCAGCCGGACAGGGGGTGAAGATACGCAGTATTTT	CASRTGGEDTQYF
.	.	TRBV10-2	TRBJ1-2	TGCGCCAGCAGTGAGTCGATGGGTCCGCGCAACTATGGCTACACCTTC	CASSESMGPRNYGYTF
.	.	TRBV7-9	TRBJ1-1	TGTGCCAGCAGCCCAGGGGTAGTGGCTTTCTTT	CASSPGVVAFF
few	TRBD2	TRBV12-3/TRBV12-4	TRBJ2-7	TGTGCCAGCAGTGTAGCGGGGGTGACCGAGCAGTACTTC	CASSVAGVTEQYF
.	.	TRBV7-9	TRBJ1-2	TGTGCCAGCAGCCCAGGAGGCAGCGCCTATGGCTACACCTTC	CASSPGGSAYGYTF